This paragraph reports one TCR beta chain. What it recognizes is unknown. Samples came from healthy bone marrow donors. This entry belongs to a study of cytomegalovirus exposure and HLA in healthy donors. Whole-study context: As released early, the data held roughly 85 million unique TCRs from HLA-typed donors.

The PCR had 60 Vbeta and 13 Jbeta primers. The table came from immunoSEQ multiplex PCR; TCRdb's copy has only in-frame clones and leaves some out. Of 80,000 or so clones in the sample, around 65% are singletons; the top ten hold 4.9%. Study-wide results and caveats: Some TCR beta chains (more than 150 of them) were listed as cytomegalovirus-associated.

Sequenced material: PBMCs. The source is a man between 60 and 75 years old in good health and CMV-seropositive.

CDR3 sequence (DNA): TGTGCCAGCTCACCACTTAGGGACATGAACACTGAAGCTTTCTTT. Protein: CASSPLRDMNTEAFF. The chain carries TRBV18 and TRBJ1-1, with D possibly being TRBD1 (6 bases). There are 15 residues in the CDR3. Germline values: CDR1 KGHSH, CDR2 LQKENI. V gave up 1 base and J gave up 0 bases, with 9 bases separating them.